This T cell receptor beta chain was captured in a study of CD8+CD57+ T cells in acquired aplastic anemia. Looking at the study overall: Yields of DNA that came from sorted CD4+ and CD8+ cells averaged approximately 3.2 ug.

CDR3 and TCR beta VDJ profiling relied on genomic DNA as the template. TCRdb re-derived calls from the reads in MiXCR, one entry per CDR3 protein. Among 150,000 to 200,000 distinct CDR3 sequences listed, around 60% were seen once. The germline V gene has CDR1 ENHRY and CDR2 SYGVKD. The V end lost 0 bases, the J end lost 4 bases, and 9 bases lay between the germline ends. This CDR3 is 14 amino acids long. Sequencing input: sorted CD4+, CD8+, or CD8+CD57+ T cells (not recorded which) from PBMCs. The chain couples TRBV10-3 to TRBJ1-2; D is perhaps TRBD1 (5 bases). The receptor's source is a human donor in good health. CDR3 sequence (DNA): TGTGCCATCAGTGAGTCTGTTGGGGGCTATGGCTACACCTTC. This codes for CAISESVGGYGYTF.